Below, 32 T cell receptor beta chains from the same sample are listed, as sequenced in a study of blood T cell repertoires in COVID-19. Using immunoSEQ multiplex PCR, the repertoire was profiled, and TCRdb retains in-frame clones only, with some absent. Of approximately 94,000 clones listed, about nine tenths are singletons. The sequenced sample consisted of peripheral blood. The receptors come from a woman in her forties or fifties in a cohort sampled during active COVID-19.

This chain links TRBV12-5 with TRBJ2-6; TRBD1 agrees at 11 bases. CDR3 size: 18 residues. The V and J ends lost 3 bases and 3 bases, in that order; junction bases with no gene match: 7. Germline CDR1 reads LGHNT; CDR2 reads FRNRAP. Here the CDR3 reads CASGFVGTGGIGANVLTF. The CDR3 bases are TGTGCTAGTGGTTTTGTAGGGACAGGGGGAATTGGGGCCAACGTCCTGACTTTC.

This sequence joins TRBV27 and TRBJ2-7; 8 bases match TRBD1. Trimming at V came to 5 bases and at J to 6 bases, leaving 12 bases not matched to a gene. CDR1 and CDR2 (germline): MNHEY, SMNVEV (reference sequence). The CDR3 length is 15 residues. Here the CDR3 reads CASSPSDRVGIEQYF. The DNA of the CDR3 is TGTGCCAGCAGTCCCTCGGACAGGGTAGGGATCGAGCAGTACTTC.

The gene calls are TRBV4-1 and TRBJ2-5; D ambiguous. The germline V gene encodes CDR1 MGHRA and CDR2 YSYEKL. The germline V and J ends were trimmed by 0 bases and 0 bases, with 8 bases remaining between them. The CDR3 length is 15 residues. CDR3: CASSQEAQYQETQYF. Here the CDR3 DNA reads TGCGCCAGCAGCCAAGAGGCTCAGTACCAAGAGACCCAGTACTTC.

The chain joins TRBV7-9 to TRBJ2-3, with TRBD2 matching over 9 bases. CDR1 is SEHNR, CDR2 FQNEAQ, per germline (reference sequence). This CDR3 spans 17 amino acids. Germline trimming cut 0 bases from V and 0 bases from J; bases unmatched to any gene: 4. In DNA, the CDR3 is TGTGCCAGCAGCTTAGCCGGGACTAGCTTCAGCACAGATACGCAGTATTTT. It specifies CASSLAGTSFSTDTQYF. Full variable domain (missing parts from reference TRBV7-9 and TRBJ2-3): DTGVSQNPRHKITKRGQNVTFRCDPISEHNRLYWYRQTLGQGPEFLTYFQNEAQLEKSRLLSDRFSAERPKGSFSTLEIQRTEQGDSAMYLCASSLAGTSFSTDTQYFGPGTRLTVL.

This clone was seen a single time. J is TRBJ2-7 and V is TRBV11-2; 9 bases are shared with TRBD1. This CDR3 has 16 amino acids. CDR1 is SGHAT, CDR2 FQNNGV, per germline. V lost 0 bases and J lost 3; bases outside the gene matches: 6. CDR3 residues: CASSLDPSGQGYEQYF. CDR3 DNA sequence: TGTGCCAGCAGCTTAGATCCTTCGGGACAGGGCTACGAGCAGTACTTC.

The chain combines TRBV7-9 with TRBJ2-5, with D tentatively TRBD1 (7 bases). Trimming left V 6 bases short and J 2 bases short, with 13 bases between. CDR1 and CDR2 from the germline V gene are SEHNR and FQNEAQ (reference sequence). The CDR3 sequence is 14 residues long. CDR3 DNA: TGTGCCAGCAGAAATCCAGGGGGGCAAGAGACCCAGTACTTC. Translated, it gives CASRNPGGQETQYF.

For the CDR3, the DNA is TGTGCCAGTAGTACCAGGGGTTCATATGGAAACACCATATATTTT. It specifies CASSTRGSYGNTIYF. This sequence joins TRBV19 and TRBJ1-3; possibly TRBD1 for D (6 bases). This CDR3 is built from 15 residues. The germline V gene has CDR1 LNHDA and CDR2 SQIVND (reference sequence). Deletions cut 4 bases from V and 3 bases from J, with 13 bases between. Supplemented by reference TRBV19 and TRBJ1-3, the full variable domain reads DGGITQSPKYLFRKEGQNVTLSCEQNLNHDAMYWYRQDPGQGLRLIYYSQIVNDFQKGDIAEGYSVSREKKESFPLTVTSAQKNPTAFYLCASSTRGSYGNTIYFGEGSWLTVV.

The rearrangement joins TRBV19 to TRBJ1-2; 7 bases are shared with TRBD1. From germline, CDR1 is LNHDA and CDR2 SQIVND (reference sequence). The CDR3 has 14 residues. Trimming cost V 7 bases and J 5 bases; bases outside gene matches: 10. CDR3 DNA: TGTGCCAGTACCAAGCCGGGACAGAAGTATGGCTACACCTTC. Its protein product is CASTKPGQKYGYTF.

For the CDR3, the DNA is TGTGCCAGCAGAAGACAGTGGGTAGGCACTGAAGCTTTCTTT. It encodes CASRRQWVGTEAFF. The V call is TRBV6-5, the J call TRBJ1-1, with TRBD1 as a possible D gene (5 bases). The V end was cut by 6 bases, the J end by 4 bases, with 15 bases between. Per germline, CDR1 MNHEY and CDR2 SVGAGI. This CDR3 spans 14 amino acids.

DNA of the CDR3: TGTGCCATCAGTGCCGCGGGGCCCATGGATACGCAGTATTTT. It is translated as CAISAAGPMDTQYF. The V call is TRBV10-3, the J call TRBJ2-3, with a tentative D call TRBD2 (6 bases). This CDR3 is 14 amino acids long. Trimming stripped 4 bases from V and 6 bases from J, with 14 bases between. Germline CDR1 is ENHRY and CDR2 is SYGVKD.

As DNA, the CDR3 is TGTGCCAGCAAAATACTAGCGGGAGGATCGAACACCGGGGAGCTGTTTTTT. Translated: CASKILAGGSNTGELFF. The chain uses TRBV11-2 and TRBJ2-2; TRBD2 agrees at 12 bases. V dropped 7 bases and J dropped 0; count of bases not matched to a gene: 6. The CDR3 consists of 17 residues. The germline CDR1 and CDR2 sequences are SGHAT and FQNNGV.

The chain recombines TRBV19 with TRBJ2-7, with TRBD1 matching 7 bases. Germline V gene sequence: CDR1 LNHDA, CDR2 SQIVND (reference sequence). The junction had 7 bases not matched to a gene; V was cut back by 1 base and J by 4 bases. The CDR3 totals 15 residues. CDR3 sequence (DNA): TGTGCCAGTAGTATAGTTCTAGGGACAGCTTACGAGCAGTACTTC. This sequence encodes CASSIVLGTAYEQYF.

The V call is TRBV5-3, the J call TRBJ1-2, with 7 positions matching TRBD1. TRBV5-3 is sorted into the ORF group, with uncertain function. The CDR3 extends over 16 amino acids. V trimming: 3 bases; J trimming: 0 bases; junction bases outside the gene matches: 8. This CDR3 reads CARSSSRDRANYGYTF. In DNA, the CDR3 is TGTGCCAGAAGCTCATCTAGGGACAGAGCTAACTATGGCTACACCTTC.

DNA of the CDR3: TGTGCCAGCGCTGGACTAGCGGGAGTTGGTGGGGAGCTGTTTTTT. Protein product: CASAGLAGVGGELFF. The genes are TRBV6-5 and TRBJ2-2; 13 nucleotides agree with TRBD2. The CDR3 is made up of 15 amino acids. V gave up 8 bases and J gave up 8 bases; unmatched junction bases: 8. Germline CDR1 reads MNHEY; CDR2 reads SVGAGI.

The chain joins TRBV27 to TRBJ1-1, with 7 positions matching TRBD1. Per germline, CDR1 MNHEY and CDR2 SMNVEV (reference sequence). CDR3 length: 16 amino acids. With V trimmed by 9 bases and J by 4 bases, 17 bases remained unmatched. The CDR3 region is CASAPWGRQGGTEAFF. CDR3 DNA: TGTGCCAGTGCCCCCTGGGGACGACAGGGAGGCACTGAAGCTTTCTTT.

The rearrangement joins TRBV6-5 to TRBJ1-3; D may be TRBD1 (5 bases). The CDR3 loop spans 15 amino acids. The V gene's germline CDR1 is MNHEY and CDR2 SVGAGI. Here the CDR3 reads CVVSPGYQSGNTIYF. In DNA, the CDR3 is TGTGTTGTGTCTCCAGGGTATCAATCCGGAAACACCATATATTTT.

This chain joins TRBV18 and TRBJ2-1, with D uncertain. Germline loops: CDR1 KGHSH, CDR2 LQKENI. The CDR3 sequence is 13 residues long. V was cut by 3 bases and J by 15 bases, with 18 bases left in between. The CDR3 coding sequence is TGTGCCAGCTCACCCCAGCGCCCGACCTGGCTGTTCTTC. Its translation: CASSPQRPTWLFF. Full variable domain (missing parts from reference TRBV18 and TRBJ2-1): NAGVMQNPRHLVRRRGQEARLRCSPMKGHSHVYWYRQLPEEGLKFMVYLQKENIIDESGMPKERFSAEFPKEGPSILRIQQVVRGDSAAYFCASSPQRPTWLFFGPGTRLTVL.

This chain uses TRBV30 with TRBJ2-7; possible D gene TRBD2, 5 bases. Germline V CDR1 and CDR2: GTSNPN, SVGIG (reference sequence). The ends were cut back, 0 bases at V and 0 bases at J, with 12 bases in the middle. The CDR3 length is 15 residues. The chain's CDR3 is CAWSVPGDNSYEQYF. CDR3 nucleotides: TGTGCCTGGAGTGTACCCGGGGATAACTCCTACGAGCAGTACTTC.

The chain is built from TRBV10-3 and TRBJ2-7; TRBD1 aligns across 9 bases. The germline V gene encodes CDR1 ENHRY and CDR2 SYGVKD. J was trimmed by 5 bases and V by 0 bases; bases with no gene match: 8. CDR3 length: 16 amino acids. CDR3 sequence reads: CAISESADRGSHEQYF. The CDR3 region has the DNA TGTGCCATCAGTGAGTCGGCCGACAGGGGGAGTCACGAGCAGTACTTC.

This clone was counted only a few times. This rearrangement joins TRBV11-1 to TRBJ1-6, with 7 bases that match TRBD1. The CDR3 sequence is 14 residues long. Germline CDR1 is SGHAT and CDR2 is FQDESV (reference sequence). V gave up 5 bases and J gave up 7 bases; unmatched junction bases: 5. CDR3 sequence: CASSAGQTNSPLHF. The CDR3 DNA is TGTGCCAGCAGCGCGGGACAGACGAATTCACCCCTCCACTTT. Variable domain in full (rest from reference TRBV11-1 and TRBJ1-6): EAEVAQSPRYKITEKSQAVAFWCDPISGHATLYWYRQILGQGPELLVQFQDESVVDDSQLPKDRFSAERLKGVDSTLKIQPAELGDSAMYLCASSAGQTNSPLHFGNGTRLTVT.

The V and J genes are TRBV19 and TRBJ2-5, with 9 bases that match TRBD2. J lost 4 bases, V lost 3 bases, and 15 bases had no gene match. Germline CDR1 LNHDA, CDR2 SQIVND (reference sequence). This CDR3 has 18 amino acids. The CDR3 DNA reads as TGTGCCAGTAGTATGAGGCGGGGGGGGACCAACGTCCCAGAGACCCAGTACTTC. As protein: CASSMRRGGTNVPETQYF.

This chain joins TRBV19 and TRBJ1-1, with a possible D match to TRBD1 (5 bases). The CDR3 runs 14 residues. Trimming took 7 bases from V and 3 from J, leaving 15 bases between them. From germline, CDR1 is LNHDA and CDR2 SQIVND (reference sequence). This CDR3 reads CASKRGPPDTEAFF. The CDR3 DNA sequence: TGTGCCAGTAAGCGGGGCCCCCCTGACACTGAAGCTTTCTTT.

V usage is TRBV11-2 and J usage is TRBJ2-5; possibly TRBD2 for D (5 bases). Germline V gene lookup returns CDR1 SGHAT and CDR2 FQNNGV. This CDR3 comprises 14 residues. Deletions cut 2 bases from V and 2 bases from J, with 9 bases between. The CDR3 is CASSLQAVQETQYF. The DNA of the CDR3 is TGTGCCAGCAGCTTACAAGCGGTACAAGAGACCCAGTACTTC.

V gene TRBV27 combines with J gene TRBJ2-3; TRBD2 agrees at 10 bases. Germline V gives CDR1 MNHEY, CDR2 SMNVEV (reference sequence). This CDR3 contains 18 residues. Unmatched junction bases numbered 13, after V lost 6 bases and J lost 1 base. In DNA form, the CDR3 reads TGTGCCAGCAGCCGGTCCCAAGTCCTAGCGGGAGGCACAGATACGCAGTATTTT. Protein: CASSRSQVLAGGTDTQYF.

This sequence joins TRBV6-5 and TRBJ2-7; D remains unclear. Germline CDR1 and CDR2: MNHEY and SVGAGI. The CDR3 length is 11 residues. Trimming cost V 10 bases and J 0 bases, with 7 bases left between them. CDR3 loop: CATQDSYEQYF. CDR3 nucleotides: TGTGCCACGCAGGACTCCTACGAGCAGTACTTC.

This clone was detected a few times. The rearrangement links TRBV6-2 or TRBV6-3 to TRBJ1-2; possible D gene TRBD1, 5 bases. V lost 4 bases, J lost 8 bases, and 23 bases lay in between. The CDR3 is 16 amino acids. Germline V gene sequence: CDR1 MNHEY, CDR2 SVGEGT. Here the CDR3 reads CASSWGDSLSRWGYTF. The CDR3 DNA is TGTGCCAGCAGTTGGGGTGACAGTCTTTCCCGCTGGGGCTACACCTTC.

The chain is built from TRBV10-3 and TRBJ2-5; the D gene is possibly TRBD1 (6 bases). Germline assignment: CDR1 ENHRY and CDR2 SYGVKD. V was shortened by 2 bases and J by 2 bases, with 6 bases between the two germline ends. The CDR3 sequence is 13 residues long. CDR3 protein: CAISEGQQETQYF. Written as DNA, the CDR3 is TGTGCCATCAGTGAGGGACAGCAAGAGACCCAGTACTTC.

The V gene is TRBV5-1, the J gene TRBJ2-4; TRBD1 matches at 9 bases. V lost 4 bases and J lost 0; bases outside the gene matches: 14. The CDR3 contains 19 residues. Germline values: CDR1 SGHRS, CDR2 YFSETQ. The CDR3 coding sequence is TGCGCCAGCAGCGCTAGTACCGGGACAGGGTGGTTAGCCAAAAACATTCAGTACTTC. This codes for CASSASTGTGWLAKNIQYF.

This rearrangement joins TRBV4-1 to TRBJ1-2, with D unresolved. Germline-derived CDR1 and CDR2 are MGHRA and YSYEKL. Trimming pared 0 bases from V and 5 bases from J, leaving 13 bases between. The CDR3 is 15 residues long. In DNA, the CDR3 is TGCGCCAGCAGCCAAGATTTTAACAGCGGGTATGGCTACACCTTC. Residues: CASSQDFNSGYGYTF.

This sequence joins TRBV27 and TRBJ2-7; 8 bases agree with TRBD1. CDR1 MNHEY and CDR2 SMNVEV come from the germline V gene (reference sequence). J was trimmed by 0 bases and V by 11 bases; bases with no gene match: 6. The length of the CDR3 is 13 residues. The CDR3 loop is CAARGRSSYEQYF. DNA for the CDR3: TGTGCCGCCAGGGGGCGAAGCTCCTACGAGCAGTACTTC.

The chain recombines TRBV18 with TRBJ2-7, with D possibly being TRBD1 (6 bases). This CDR3 is 14 amino acids long. CDR1 is KGHSH, CDR2 LQKENI, per germline. V lost 4 bases and J 4 bases, leaving 14 bases between the germline ends. Here the CDR3 DNA reads TGTGCCAGCTCACACCGGGACACTGTATACGAGCAGTACTTC. This codes for CASSHRDTVYEQYF.

This chain links TRBV30 with TRBJ1-1, with 7 bases aligning to TRBD1. Germline V lookup: CDR1 GTSNPN, CDR2 SVGIG (reference sequence). CDR3 size: 13 residues. V gave up 2 bases and J gave up 7 bases; unmatched junction bases: 7. CDR3 region: CAWSTSTGLEAFF. Here the CDR3 DNA reads TGTGCCTGGAGTACGTCGACAGGGCTTGAAGCTTTCTTT.